Below are 3 T cell receptor beta chains sequenced from a single sample in a study of T cells in Graves' hyperthyroidism and ophthalmopathy. Amplification of TCR beta CDR3 regions used RNA as the template. First-round RT-PCR with HTBI primers amplified the TCR CDR3 region. TCRdb itself ran the multiplex PCR reads through MiXCR, one entry per CDR3 protein. The data show around 620,000 distinct CDR3 sequences, around 15% seen once. Sequences were obtained from blood. These receptors originate from a young woman with Graves' hyperthyroidism.

This clonotype has ten or more counts. The chain couples TRBV3-1 to TRBJ1-2, with unresolved D. The CDR3 consists of 15 residues. Germline loops: CDR1 LGHDT, CDR2 YNNKEL (reference sequence). Trimming took off 0 bases at V and 0 bases at J, with 8 bases between the two ends. This chain's CDR3 is CASSQDHQTNYGYTF. Here the CDR3 DNA reads TGTGCCAGCAGCCAAGATCATCAGACTAACTATGGCTACACCTTC.

Concerning this clonotype itself: A much larger clone differs from this one at a single base, so this may be a read error. The chain uses TRBV28 and TRBJ2-1; TRBD1 agrees at 7 bases. The end of the DNA fits TRBJ2-7 better, so the J call may be wrong. This CDR3 is built from 13 residues. Germline loops: CDR1 MDHEN, CDR2 SYDVKM. As DNA, the CDR3 is TGTGCCACCCAGGACAGGAATTACAATGAGCAGTACTTC. It translates to CATQDRNYNEQYF.

This clonotype was detected ten times or more. This chain connects TRBV2 to TRBJ2-7; D possibly corresponds to TRBD2 (5 bases). The V and J ends lost 8 bases and 4 bases respectively, with 12 bases between them. The CDR3 extends over 12 amino acids. The germline V gene encodes CDR1 SNHLY and CDR2 FYNNEI. CDR3 coding DNA: TGTGCCAGCGGACGGGATGAGTACGAGCAGTACTTC. Encoded protein: CASGRDEYEQYF.